Described below is a single T cell receptor beta chain sequence and its context. These data come from a study of blood T cell repertoires in COVID-19. The overall study: Researchers got acute and convalescent COVID-19 samples from the United States, Italy and Spain. T cells, B-cell-depleted T cells, or PBMCs provided the cDNA or gDNA that served as material.

As originally analysed: Estimates of nucleated cell counts were drawn from the amplification of reference gene primers. Profiled with immunoSEQ multiplex PCR; TCRdb holds only in-frame clones, not every one. D and trimming come from the DNA, and the V and J calls and clone size come from that table. The table lists roughly 200,000 clones, 80% to 90% of them singletons. V was cut by 4 bases and J by 8 bases, with 12 bases left in between. The CDR3 is 13 amino acids. Germline V gene sequence: CDR1 SGHTA, CDR2 FQGNSA. The V call is TRBV7-2, the J call TRBJ2-4, with D tentatively TRBD1 (5 bases). The clonotype was recovered from a man aged 55 to 70 with acute or convalescent COVID-19. The sequencing sample was made of peripheral blood. The CDR3 coding sequence is TGTGCCAGCAGCTCCGAAGGGGAAGACATTCAGTACTTC. This translates into CASSSEGEDIQYF.